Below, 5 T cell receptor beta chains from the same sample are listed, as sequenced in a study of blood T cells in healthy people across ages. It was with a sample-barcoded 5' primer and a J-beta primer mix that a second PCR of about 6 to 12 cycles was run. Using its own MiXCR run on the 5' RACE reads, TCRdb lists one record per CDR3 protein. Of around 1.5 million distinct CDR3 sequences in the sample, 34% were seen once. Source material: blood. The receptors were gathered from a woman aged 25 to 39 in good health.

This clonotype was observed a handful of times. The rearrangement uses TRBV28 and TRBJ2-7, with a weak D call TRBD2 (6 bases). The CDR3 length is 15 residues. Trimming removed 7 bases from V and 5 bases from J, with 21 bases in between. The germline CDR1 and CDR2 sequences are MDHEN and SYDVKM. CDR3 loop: CASTLGGFSAHEQYF. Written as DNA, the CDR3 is TGTGCCAGCACCTTGGGAGGATTTAGTGCCCACGAGCAGTACTTC.

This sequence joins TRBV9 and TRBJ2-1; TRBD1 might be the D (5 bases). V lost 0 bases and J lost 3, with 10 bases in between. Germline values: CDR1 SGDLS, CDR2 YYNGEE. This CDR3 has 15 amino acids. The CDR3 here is CASSVGTGYYNEQFF. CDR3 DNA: TGTGCCAGCAGCGTAGGAACAGGTTACTACAATGAGCAGTTCTTC.

CDR3 nucleotide sequence: TGTGCCAGCAGTTTGGGTCTCCGGAGCTATGGCTACACCTTC. Protein sequence: CASSLGLRSYGYTF. This chain uses TRBV12-3 or TRBV12-4 with TRBJ1-2; D is uncertain. The germline V and J ends were trimmed by 3 bases and 4 bases, with 12 bases remaining between them. CDR3 length: 14 residues.

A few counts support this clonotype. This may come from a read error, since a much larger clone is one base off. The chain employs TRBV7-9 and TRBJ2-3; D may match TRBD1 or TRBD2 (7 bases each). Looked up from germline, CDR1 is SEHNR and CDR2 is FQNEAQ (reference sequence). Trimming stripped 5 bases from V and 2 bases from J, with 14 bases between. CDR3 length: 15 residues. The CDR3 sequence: CASSPQGTNTDTQYF. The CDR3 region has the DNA TGTGCCAGCAGCCCACAGGGGACTAACACAGATACGCAGTATTTT.

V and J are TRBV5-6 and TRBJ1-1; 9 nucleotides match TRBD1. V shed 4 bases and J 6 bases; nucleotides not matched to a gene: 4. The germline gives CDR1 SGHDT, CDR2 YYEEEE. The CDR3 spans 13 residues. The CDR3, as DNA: TGTGCCAGCAGCCCGGACAGGGGCGCTGAAGCTTTCTTT. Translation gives CASSPDRGAEAFF.